This record concerns one T cell receptor beta chain sequence. Its target is unknown. CDR1 and CDR2 from the germline V gene are MNHEY and SVGAGI. CDR3 size: 16 residues. Trimming removed 6 bases from V and 1 base from J, with 17 bases in between. These data belong to a study of T cell repertoires in cytomegalovirus infection. The overall study: HLA-C-restricted CMV epitopes, recently identified, and well-studied HLA-B-restricted ones were used by the study. Overall study results and limits: Cumulative public TCR beta family frequency identified carriers of CMV plus the relevant HLA.

Each CDR3 protein gets one entry after TCRdb re-called the reads with MiXCR. Of a few hundred thousand distinct CDR3 sequences listed, 40% are singletons. Sequencing used cultured PBMCs, obtained from culture after CMV antigen stimulation. The chain employs TRBV6-5 and TRBJ2-3; D possibly corresponds to TRBD2 (5 bases). This TCR came from a human donor in good health (CMV status not recorded). Some clones in this sample may be carry-over from other donors' samples. DNA for the CDR3: TGTGCCAGCAGCTTGGGCGTGGCGAGGGGCACAGATACGCAGTATTTT. This encodes CASSLGVARGTDTQYF.